These 10 T cell receptor beta chains share one sample of origin, sequenced in a study of CD8+CD57+ T cells in acquired aplastic anemia. Genomic DNA provided the template from which TCR beta VDJ and CDR3 profiles were obtained. A single record per CDR3 protein comes from TCRdb applying MiXCR to the reads. The table records roughly 250,000 distinct CDR3 sequences, 47% of them present only once. CD8+CD57+ cell expansion had been shown by flow cytometry in patients chosen for sequencing. The sequencing input was sorted CD4+, CD8+, or CD8+CD57+ T cells (not recorded which) from PBMCs. The receptor set was obtained from a human donor with aplastic anemia.

At least ten counts were recorded for this clonotype. The chain has TRBV6-5 and TRBJ1-1, with 7 bases lining up with TRBD1. The CDR3 covers 14 residues. Germline V gives CDR1 MNHEY, CDR2 SVGAGI. The V segment lost 0 bases and the J segment 5 bases; nucleotides outside the gene matches: 3. As DNA, the CDR3 is TGTGCCAGCAGTTACTCGACACAGGGGACTGAAGCTTTCTTT. Translated, it gives CASSYSTQGTEAFF.

The rearrangement links TRBV10-3 to TRBJ2-3; 8 positions agree with TRBD1. Looked up from germline, CDR1 is ENHRY and CDR2 is SYGVKD. This CDR3 is built from 17 residues. The V and J ends lost 8 bases and 0 bases, in that order; junction bases with no gene match: 13. The CDR3 DNA follows: TGTGCCATCGGAGGCCGGCAGGGGGCGTCAAGCACAGATACGCAGTATTTT. The encoded protein is CAIGGRQGASSTDTQYF.

Many counts were recorded for this clonotype. This rearrangement joins TRBV9 to TRBJ1-2; 9 nucleotides align to TRBD1. Germline V gene data show CDR1 as SGDLS and CDR2 as YYNGEE. The CDR3 is 14 residues long. J gave up 4 bases and V 3 bases, and 4 bases lay outside the gene matches. CDR3 nucleotides: TGTGCCAGCAGCGCTCTGGACAGGGGCTATGGCTACACCTTC. Translation gives CASSALDRGYGYTF. The complete variable domain, with remaining parts taken from reference TRBV9 and TRBJ1-2, reads DSGVTQTPKHLITATGQRVTLRCSPRSGDLSVYWYQQSLDQGLQFLIQYYNGEERAKGNILERFSAQQFPDLHSELNLSSLELGDSALYFCASSALDRGYGYTFGSGTRLTVV.

The rearrangement links TRBV20-1 to TRBJ2-5; 10 nucleotides match TRBD2. Germline V gives CDR1 DFQATT, CDR2 SNEGSKA (reference sequence). With 4 bases clipped from V and 5 bases from J, the junction kept 7 bases outside the gene matches. The CDR3 totals 14 residues. CDR3 residues: CSAIKAGGKETQYF. For the CDR3, the DNA is TGCAGTGCTATCAAAGCGGGGGGGAAGGAGACCCAGTACTTC.

This clonotype showed up many times. The chain is built from TRBV5-8 and TRBJ1-1; D is unresolved. The germline V gene encodes CDR1 SGHTS and CDR2 YDEGEE. V lost 4 bases and J lost 1, with 8 bases in between. The CDR3 runs 13 residues. The CDR3 sequence: CASSMTANTEAFF. The CDR3 DNA follows: TGTGCCAGCAGCATGACGGCGAACACTGAAGCTTTCTTT. Variable domain in full (rest from reference TRBV5-8 and TRBJ1-1): EAGVTQSPTHLIKTRGQQATLRCSPISGHTSVYWYQQALGLGLQFLLWYDEGEERNRGNFPPRFSGRQFPNYSSELNVNALELEDSALYLCASSMTANTEAFFGQGTRLTVV.

The chain combines TRBV10-3 with TRBJ1-2; no clear D gene. The germline gives CDR1 ENHRY, CDR2 SYGVKD. Trimming shortened V by 2 bases and J by 4 bases, and 8 bases separated the two germline ends. This CDR3 is 13 amino acids long. The CDR3 protein is CAISEGSSYGYTF. The DNA for the CDR3 is TGTGCCATCAGTGAGGGCAGCTCCTATGGCTACACCTTC.

There are many counts of this clonotype. The chain uses TRBV11-2 and TRBJ2-3, with 9 bases identical to TRBD1. The CDR3 runs to 14 residues. The trim removed 5 bases at V and 5 bases at J, leaving 5 bases unmatched. From germline, CDR1 is SGHAT and CDR2 FQNNGV. In DNA form, the CDR3 reads TGTGCCAGCAGCAAAGGGACAGGGAGAGATACGCAGTATTTT. Its translation is CASSKGTGRDTQYF.

This clonotype turned up a few times. J is TRBJ1-2 and V is TRBV7-8; no clear D. Germline-derived CDR1 and CDR2 are SGHVS and FQNEAQ. The CDR3 is made up of 13 amino acids. The V end lost 3 bases, the J end lost 8 bases, and 13 bases lay between the germline ends. CDR3 region: CASSLDRFEGYTF. CDR3 DNA sequence: TGTGCCAGCAGCTTGGACCGATTCGAGGGCTACACCTTC.

This clonotype was found once. The V and J genes are TRBV24-1 and TRBJ1-3; D uncertain. The ends were cut back, 3 bases at V and 0 bases at J, with 8 bases in the middle. The CDR3 extends over 15 amino acids. Germline CDR1 KGHDR, CDR2 SFDVKD. The CDR3 DNA is TGTGCCACCAGTGATCGCAAAACCTCTGGAAACACCATATATTTT. Protein sequence: CATSDRKTSGNTIYF.

The gene calls are TRBV9 and TRBJ2-5, with TRBD2 identical over 7 bases. This CDR3 is 16 amino acids long. The ends lost 2 bases at V and 5 bases at J; junction bases unmatched: 12. CDR1 is SGDLS and CDR2 is YYNGEE in the germline V gene. This CDR3 reads CASSVEGLVLDETQYF. The CDR3 DNA is TGTGCCAGCAGCGTGGAAGGACTAGTTTTGGATGAGACCCAGTACTTC.